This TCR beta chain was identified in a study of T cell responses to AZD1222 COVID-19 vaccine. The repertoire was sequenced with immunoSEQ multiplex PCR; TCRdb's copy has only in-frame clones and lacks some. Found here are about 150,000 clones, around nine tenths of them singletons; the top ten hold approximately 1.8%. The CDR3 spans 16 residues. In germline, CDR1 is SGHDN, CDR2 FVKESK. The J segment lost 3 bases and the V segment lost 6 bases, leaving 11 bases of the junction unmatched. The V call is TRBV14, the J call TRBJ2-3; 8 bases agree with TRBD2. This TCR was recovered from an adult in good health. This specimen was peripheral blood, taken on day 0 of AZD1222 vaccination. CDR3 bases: TGTGCCAGCAGTCCAAGATCACCTAGCGGGACAGATACGCAGTATTTT. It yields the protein CASSPRSPSGTDTQYF.